What follows are 27 T cell receptor beta chains derived from one specimen sequenced in a study of shared clonotypes between healthy human individuals. Profiling relied on immunoSEQ multiplex PCR, and the TCRdb table lists in-frame clones only, not all of them. The table lists 650,000 to 750,000 clones, roughly 70% of them singletons. The source material was memory CD4+ T cells sorted from blood. Subset of the sample: CD45RA-negative fraction. These receptors all stem from a woman in her twenties or thirties in good health.

This rearrangement joins TRBV18 to TRBJ2-5; D is unresolved. Trimming shortened V by 6 bases and J by 5 bases, and 13 bases separated the two germline ends. CDR1 is KGHSH, CDR2 LQKENI, per germline. The CDR3 runs 13 residues. The CDR3 nucleotides are TGTGCCAGCTCCAGTGGGGTGAGGGAGACCCAGTACTTC. This codes for CASSSGVRETQYF.

This chain uses TRBV5-1 with TRBJ1-4; possible D gene TRBD1, 5 bases. Trimming stripped 2 bases from V and 4 bases from J, with 9 bases between. The germline V gene has CDR1 SGHRS and CDR2 YFSETQ. The CDR3 runs 14 residues. CDR3 protein: CASSLQDDNEKLFF. The CDR3 coding sequence is TGCGCCAGCAGCTTACAGGATGATAATGAAAAACTGTTTTTT. The whole variable domain, filled in from reference TRBV5-1 and TRBJ1-4, reads KAGVTQTPRYLIKTRGQQVTLSCSPISGHRSVSWYQQTPGQGLQFLFEYFSETQRNKGNFPGRFSGRQFSNSRSEMNVSTLELGDSALYLCASSLQDDNEKLFFGSGTQLSVL.

The V gene is TRBV18, the J gene TRBJ2-2, with D tentatively TRBD2 (5 bases). Trimming took off 4 bases at V and 2 bases at J, with 14 bases between the two ends. This CDR3 is 16 amino acids long. CDR1 is KGHSH and CDR2 is LQKENI in the germline V gene. CDR3 sequence reads: CASSQVSGANTGELFF. The CDR3 DNA is TGTGCCAGCTCACAAGTGAGCGGAGCCAACACCGGGGAGCTGTTTTTT.

The table lists this clone with a few counts. V and J are TRBV2 and TRBJ2-1; 11 bases agree with TRBD1. With 1 base clipped from V and 7 bases from J, the junction kept 3 bases outside the gene matches. Germline loops: CDR1 SNHLY, CDR2 FYNNEI. CDR3 length: 15 residues. The CDR3 here is CASSEGTGGWNEQFF. CDR3 nucleotides: TGTGCCAGCAGTGAAGGGACAGGGGGCTGGAATGAGCAGTTCTTC.

CDR3 DNA: TGTGCCTGGAGAAACAGGGTTGGGGGGGCCTTGGGCGAGCAGTACTTC. Protein: CAWRNRVGGALGEQYF. The V gene is TRBV30, the J gene TRBJ2-7; a weak D match, TRBD2 (7 bases). Germline V lookup: CDR1 GTSNPN, CDR2 SVGIG (reference sequence). CDR3 length: 16 residues. V shed 3 bases and J shed 6 bases, with 24 bases lying between them.

The chain carries TRBV18 and TRBJ2-3; D is unclear. V gave up 2 bases and J gave up 2 bases, with 14 bases separating them. Germline V gene data show CDR1 as KGHSH and CDR2 as LQKENI. The CDR3 sequence is 16 residues long. CDR3 loop: CASSPYSGGDTDTQYF. DNA of the CDR3: TGTGCCAGCTCACCATACTCGGGCGGAGACACAGATACGCAGTATTTT.

This clone was seen more than once but under ten times. V gene TRBV6-1 combines with J gene TRBJ1-1; 9 bases align to TRBD1. With V trimmed by 4 bases and J by 6 bases, 6 bases remained unmatched. The germline V gene has CDR1 MNHNS and CDR2 SASEGT. This CDR3 region has 14 residues. This CDR3 is CASSVMGQGSEAFF. CDR3 coding DNA: TGTGCCAGCAGTGTGATGGGACAGGGTTCTGAAGCTTTCTTT.

This sequence joins TRBV27 and TRBJ2-7; D is unclear. The CDR3 totals 16 residues. V was shortened by 4 bases and J by 3 bases, with 19 bases between the two germline ends. From germline, CDR1 is MNHEY and CDR2 SMNVEV (reference sequence). CDR3 loop: CASSSLSTFIGYEQYF. Here the CDR3 DNA reads TGTGCCAGCAGTTCCCTCTCGACATTTATCGGCTACGAGCAGTACTTC.

Only a few counts were recorded for this clone. DNA of the CDR3: TGTGCCAGCAGGATAACTGCCTACGAGCAGTACTTC. It encodes CASRITAYEQYF. The J gene is TRBJ2-5, the V gene TRBV2; D gene uncertain. TRBJ2-7 matches the DNA end more closely, so the J call is doubtful. The CDR3 is 12 amino acids. The germline gives CDR1 SNHLY, CDR2 FYNNEI.

The chain employs TRBV27 and TRBJ1-3, with 7 bases fitting TRBD1. V was pared by 4 bases and J by 3 bases, with 9 bases of the junction left unmatched. CDR1 MNHEY and CDR2 SMNVEV come from the germline V gene (reference sequence). The CDR3 contains 16 residues. CDR3 sequence: CASSSLATGYGNTIYF. CDR3 nucleotides: TGTGCCAGCAGTTCGTTGGCGACAGGGTATGGAAACACCATATATTTT.

CDR3 nucleotide sequence: TGTGCCACCAGCAGAAACAGGCCGGGACAAACAAATGAAAAACTGTTTTTT. Protein sequence: CATSRNRPGQTNEKLFF. V and J are TRBV15 and TRBJ1-4, with a possible D match to TRBD1 (6 bases). V was trimmed by 2 bases and J by 5 bases, leaving 18 bases between them. CDR1 is LNHNV, CDR2 YYDKDF, per germline (reference sequence). This CDR3 contains 17 residues.

The sample holds one count of this clone. This sequence joins TRBV4-2 and TRBJ1-4; 9 bases map to TRBD1. The CDR3 totals 16 residues. Germline CDR1 and CDR2: LGHNA and YNFKEQ. Losses at the gene ends were 1 base for V and 6 bases for J; bases not matched to a gene: 6. This chain's CDR3 is CASSQAQRTGDEKLFF. DNA for the CDR3: TGTGCCAGCAGCCAAGCCCAAAGGACAGGGGATGAAAAACTGTTTTTT.

The V gene is TRBV2, the J gene TRBJ2-1; TRBD2 matches at 11 bases. With V trimmed by 6 bases and J by 7 bases, 8 bases remained unmatched. Per the germline V gene, CDR1 is SNHLY and CDR2 is FYNNEI. CDR3 size: 15 residues. The CDR3 protein is CASSVGTSGPNEQFF. In DNA, the CDR3 is TGTGCCAGCAGCGTGGGGACTAGCGGACCTAATGAGCAGTTCTTC.

With regard to this clone: Given a far larger clone just one base away, this is likely a sequencing read error. This chain connects TRBV4-2 to TRBJ1-2; the D is unclear. The CDR3 length is 13 residues. Germline V gives CDR1 LGHNA, CDR2 YNFKEQ. The ends were cut back, 4 bases at V and 3 bases at J, with 9 bases in the middle. Here the CDR3 reads CASSPDGYYGYTF. The CDR3 DNA is TGTGCCAGCAGCCCGGACGGATACTATGGCTACACCTTC.

The V call is TRBV10-1, the J call TRBJ1-4, with D unresolved. V was cut by 0 bases and J by 8 bases, with 13 bases left in between. This CDR3 is 15 amino acids long. Germline CDR1 and CDR2: WNHNN and SYGVQD (reference sequence). The CDR3: CASSESAEAGEKLFF. The CDR3 DNA reads as TGCGCCAGCAGTGAGTCGGCAGAAGCGGGGGAAAAACTGTTTTTT.

The rearrangement links TRBV28 to TRBJ2-1; TRBD1 matches 9 bases. The germline V gene has CDR1 MDHEN and CDR2 SYDVKM. The CDR3 spans 15 residues. Trimming at V came to 5 bases and at J to 3 bases, leaving 5 bases not matched to a gene. CDR3 residues: CASSTQGAFYNEQFF. The CDR3, as DNA: TGTGCCAGCAGTACACAGGGGGCGTTCTACAATGAGCAGTTCTTC.

The chain joins TRBV18 to TRBJ2-1; D not resolved. V lost 4 bases to trimming and J lost 9 bases, with 16 bases between them. This CDR3 spans 14 amino acids. Looked up from germline, CDR1 is KGHSH and CDR2 is LQKENI. CDR3 nucleotide sequence: TGTGCCAGCTCACGAAACTCCCAGCTTGGTGAGCAGTTCTTC. As protein: CASSRNSQLGEQFF.

The chain recombines TRBV6-6 with TRBJ2-1; no firm D call. This CDR3 has 12 residues. V shed 6 bases and J shed 8 bases, with 11 bases lying between them. Looked up from germline, CDR1 is MNHNY and CDR2 is SVGAGI (reference sequence). The CDR3 loop is CASRSVVDEQFF. CDR3 DNA: TGTGCCAGCAGGTCGGTTGTGGATGAGCAGTTCTTC.

This clone is a singleton in its sample. This chain links TRBV10-3 with TRBJ2-7; 8 nucleotides line up with TRBD2. CDR1 and CDR2 (germline): ENHRY, SYGVKD. V was clipped by 8 bases and J by 6 bases; unmatched bases: 9. The CDR3 length is 13 residues. CDR3 DNA: TGTGCCATCGGACGGGAGGGGGGGTTCGAGCAGTACTTC. This sequence encodes CAIGREGGFEQYF.

The CDR3 is CASSQGGGRAGEQFF. The CDR3, as DNA: TGTGCCAGCAGCCAAGGTGGCGGGAGGGCCGGTGAGCAGTTCTTC. The V gene is TRBV4-2, the J gene TRBJ2-1; 9 nucleotides agree with TRBD2. Germline CDR1 and CDR2: LGHNA and YNFKEQ. V gave up 1 base and J gave up 9 bases; unmatched junction bases: 7. CDR3 length: 15 residues.

This chain connects TRBV25-1 to TRBJ1-5, with no clear D. V lost 3 bases, J lost 3 bases, and 6 bases lay in between. The length of the CDR3 is 13 residues. Germline CDR1 reads MGHDK; CDR2 reads SYGVNS. The DNA for the CDR3 is TGTGCCAGCAGTGATAGTACCAATCAGCCCCAGCATTTT. Its protein is CASSDSTNQPQHF.

CDR3 sequence reads: CASSYDRGQAFF. The CDR3 DNA reads TGTGCCAGCAGCTACGACAGGGGGCAAGCTTTCTTT. This sequence joins TRBV11-2 and TRBJ1-1; 10 bases match TRBD1. Germline CDR1 is SGHAT and CDR2 is FQNNGV. With V trimmed by 4 bases and J by 9 bases, 2 bases remained unmatched. This CDR3 region has 12 residues.

Of note for this clone: A much bigger clone sits one base away, suggesting this may be a read error. J is TRBJ2-2 and V is TRBV11-2, with 12 bases matching TRBD2. Trimming removed 5 bases from V and 7 bases from J; junction bases left unmatched: 11. The CDR3 extends over 17 amino acids. Per the germline V gene, CDR1 is SGHAT and CDR2 is FQNNGV. For the CDR3, the DNA is TGTGCCAGCAGCCGATCCGGACTAGCGGGATTGGGCGGGGAGCTGTTTTTT. Protein sequence: CASSRSGLAGLGGELFF.

The genes are TRBV28 and TRBJ1-4, with D hard to call. V was pared by 6 bases and J by 1 base, with 15 bases between. The CDR3 extends over 16 amino acids. Germline V gene data show CDR1 as MDHEN and CDR2 as SYDVKM. In DNA form, the CDR3 reads TGTGCCAGCAGCCCAACCCGGGGAAAAACTAATGAAAAACTGTTTTTT. Translated, it gives CASSPTRGKTNEKLFF. Combining the CDR3 with reference TRBV28 and TRBJ1-4 gives the whole variable domain DVKVTQSSRYLVKRTGEKVFLECVQDMDHENMFWYRQDPGLGLRLIYFSYDVKMKEKGDIPEGYSVSREKKERFSLILESASTNQTSMYLCASSPTRGKTNEKLFFGSGTQLSVL.

The chain has TRBV6-5 and TRBJ1-3; 8 bases line up with TRBD1. Germline loops: CDR1 MNHEY, CDR2 SVGAGI. V lost 6 bases, J lost 4 bases, and 5 bases stayed unmatched. CDR3 length: 14 residues. CDR3 region: CASSLDRAGNTIYF. CDR3 nucleotide sequence: TGTGCCAGCAGCTTGGACAGGGCCGGAAACACCATATATTTT.

In this sample, this clone turned up many times. The junction shows a germline mismatch at one end, possibly a read error. The chain couples TRBV28 to TRBJ1-5; 10 bases align to TRBD1. Germline V gene data show CDR1 as MDHEN and CDR2 as SYDVKM. The CDR3 consists of 17 residues. Written as DNA, the CDR3 is TGTGCCAGCAGTCTATGGGACAGGGGATATAGCAATCAGCCCCAGCATTTT. Amino acid sequence: CASSLWDRGYSNQPQHF.

This chain uses TRBV5-8 with TRBJ2-7; no clear D gene. V was shortened by 6 bases and J by 3 bases, with 13 bases between the two germline ends. Per the germline V gene, CDR1 is SGHTS and CDR2 is YDEGEE. The length of the CDR3 is 13 residues. This CDR3 reads CASIKFGRYEQYF. CDR3 DNA: TGTGCCAGCATAAAGTTCGGGCGCTACGAGCAGTACTTC.